This T cell receptor beta chain appears in the sequencing data of a study of beta chain features in type 1 diabetes. About the research overall: All samples together contributed some 100,000,000 sorted cells for examination. Study-wide results and caveats: Within each of all four CD4+ subsets, Type 1 diabetes patients had TCRB CDR3s that were moderately but significantly shorter. Comparison showed that naive, central memory and Treg TCRB repertoires appeared more similar among patients than among healthy donors.

Sorted populations all had greater than 98% purity. The V gene's germline CDR1 is SGHNT and CDR2 YYREEE (reference sequence). V gave up 4 bases and J gave up 4 bases; unmatched junction bases: 4. CDR3 length: 15 amino acids. The entirety of the isolated RNA underwent reverse transcription, so expressed TCRB transcripts were sequenced. The method was immunoSEQ multiplex PCR; TCRdb's version includes in-frame clones alone and lacks a portion of them. The data show around 300,000 clones, about 14% seen once. This clone has only a few counts. Its specificity is unknown. This CDR3 is also generated by other DNA sequences in the sample.

The receptor was isolated from a man under 40 in good health. Sequencing was performed on central memory CD4+ T cells from blood. The chain joins TRBV5-4 to TRBJ2-3; TRBD1 matches at 12 bases. CDR3 sequence (DNA): TGTGCCAGCAGCCCCGGGACAGGGGGCGCAGATACGCAGTATTTT. Its protein product is CASSPGTGGADTQYF.